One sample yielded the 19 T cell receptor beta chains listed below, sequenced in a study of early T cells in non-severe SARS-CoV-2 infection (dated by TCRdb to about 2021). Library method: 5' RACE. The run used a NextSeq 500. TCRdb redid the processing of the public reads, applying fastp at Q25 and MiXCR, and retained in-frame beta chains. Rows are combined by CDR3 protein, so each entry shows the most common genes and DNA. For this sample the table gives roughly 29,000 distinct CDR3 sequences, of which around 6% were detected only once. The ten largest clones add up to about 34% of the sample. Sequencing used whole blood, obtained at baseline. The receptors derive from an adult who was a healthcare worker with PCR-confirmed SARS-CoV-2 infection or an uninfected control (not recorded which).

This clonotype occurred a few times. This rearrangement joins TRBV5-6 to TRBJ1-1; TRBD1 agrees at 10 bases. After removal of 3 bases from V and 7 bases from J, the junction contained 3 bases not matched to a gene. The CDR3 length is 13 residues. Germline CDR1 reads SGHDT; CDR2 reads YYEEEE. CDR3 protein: CASSSDRGREAFF. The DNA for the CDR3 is TGTGCCAGCAGCTCAGACAGGGGGCGTGAAGCTTTCTTT.

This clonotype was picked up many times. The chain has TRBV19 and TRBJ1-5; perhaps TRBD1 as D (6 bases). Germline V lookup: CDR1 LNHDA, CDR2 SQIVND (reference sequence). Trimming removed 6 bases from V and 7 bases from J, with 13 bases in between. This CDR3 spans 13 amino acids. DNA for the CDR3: TGTGCCAGTAGCAAGGGGGGGGGCCAGCCCCAGCATTTT. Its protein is CASSKGGGQPQHF.

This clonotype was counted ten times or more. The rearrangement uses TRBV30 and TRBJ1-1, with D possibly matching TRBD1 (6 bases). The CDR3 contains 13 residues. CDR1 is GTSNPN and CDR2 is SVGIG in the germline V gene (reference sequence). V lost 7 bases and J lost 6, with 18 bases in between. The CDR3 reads CAFHRDRTAEAFF. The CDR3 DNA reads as TGTGCCTTTCACAGGGACCGAACGGCTGAAGCTTTCTTT.

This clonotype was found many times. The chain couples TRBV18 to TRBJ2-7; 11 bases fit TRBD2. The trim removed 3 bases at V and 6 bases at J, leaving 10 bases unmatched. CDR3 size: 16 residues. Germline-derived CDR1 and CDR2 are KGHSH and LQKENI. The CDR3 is CASSPAGLAGGVEQYF. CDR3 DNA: TGTGCCAGCTCACCCGCAGGTCTAGCGGGAGGAGTCGAGCAGTACTTC.

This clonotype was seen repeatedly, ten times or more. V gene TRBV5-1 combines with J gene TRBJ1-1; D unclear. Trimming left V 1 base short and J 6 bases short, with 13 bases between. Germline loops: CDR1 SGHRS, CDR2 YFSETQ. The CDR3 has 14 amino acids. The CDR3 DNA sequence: TGCGCCAGCAGCTTGTCGCAGGTGGTCCCTGAAGCTTTCTTT. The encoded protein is CASSLSQVVPEAFF.

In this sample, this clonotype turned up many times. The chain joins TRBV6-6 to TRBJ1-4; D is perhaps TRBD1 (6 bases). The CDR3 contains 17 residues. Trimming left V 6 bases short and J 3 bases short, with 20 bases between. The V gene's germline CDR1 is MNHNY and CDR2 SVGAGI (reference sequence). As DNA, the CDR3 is TGTGCCAGCAGCCCACACGACCCCAGGGGAGCTAATGAAAAACTGTTTTTT. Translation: CASSPHDPRGANEKLFF.

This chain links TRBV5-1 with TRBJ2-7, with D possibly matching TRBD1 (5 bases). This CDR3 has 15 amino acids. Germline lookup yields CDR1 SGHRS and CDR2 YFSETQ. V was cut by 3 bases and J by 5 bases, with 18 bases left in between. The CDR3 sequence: CASSSPGSGSNEQYF. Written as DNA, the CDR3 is TGCGCCAGCAGCTCGCCCGGGTCAGGGTCGAACGAGCAGTACTTC.

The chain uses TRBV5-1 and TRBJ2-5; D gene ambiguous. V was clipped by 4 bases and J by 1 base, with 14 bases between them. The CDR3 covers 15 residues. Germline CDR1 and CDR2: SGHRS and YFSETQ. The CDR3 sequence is CASSPTSTAQETQYF. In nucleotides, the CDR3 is TGCGCCAGCAGCCCGACGTCTACAGCCCAAGAGACCCAGTACTTC.

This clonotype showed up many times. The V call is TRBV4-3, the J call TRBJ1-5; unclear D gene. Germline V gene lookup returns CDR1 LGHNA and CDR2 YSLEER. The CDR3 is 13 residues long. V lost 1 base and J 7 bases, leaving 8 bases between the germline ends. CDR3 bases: TGCGCCAGCAGCCAAGCTCGGTGGCAGCCCCAGCATTTT. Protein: CASSQARWQPQHF.

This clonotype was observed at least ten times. The CDR3 spells CASSFGGVETQYF. The CDR3 DNA reads TGTGCCAGCAGTTTCGGGGGAGTTGAGACCCAGTACTTC. The chain uses TRBV28 and TRBJ2-5; possible D gene TRBD2, 6 bases. Looked up from germline, CDR1 is MDHEN and CDR2 is SYDVKM. The CDR3 is 13 residues long. Deletions cut 3 bases from V and 5 bases from J, with 10 bases between.

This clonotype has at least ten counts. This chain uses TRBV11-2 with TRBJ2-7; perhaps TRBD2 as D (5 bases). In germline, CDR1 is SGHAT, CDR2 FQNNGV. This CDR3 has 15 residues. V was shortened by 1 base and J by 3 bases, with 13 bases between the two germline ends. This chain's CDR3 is CASSLVEGSFYEQYF. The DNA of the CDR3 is TGTGCCAGCAGCTTAGTCGAGGGATCCTTCTACGAGCAGTACTTC.

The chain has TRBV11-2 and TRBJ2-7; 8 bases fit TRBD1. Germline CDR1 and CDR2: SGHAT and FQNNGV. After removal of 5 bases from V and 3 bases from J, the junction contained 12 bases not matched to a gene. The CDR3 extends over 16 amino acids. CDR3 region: CASSRDLTGTGYEQYF. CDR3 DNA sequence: TGTGCCAGCAGCCGCGACCTTACCGGGACAGGCTACGAGCAGTACTTC.

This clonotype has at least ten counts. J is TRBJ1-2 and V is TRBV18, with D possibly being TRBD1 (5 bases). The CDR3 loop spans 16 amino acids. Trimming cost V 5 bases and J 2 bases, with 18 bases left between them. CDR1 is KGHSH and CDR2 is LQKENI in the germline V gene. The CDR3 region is CASSSPYLQGNYGYTF. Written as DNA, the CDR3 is TGTGCCAGCTCAAGCCCCTACCTGCAGGGCAACTATGGCTACACCTTC.

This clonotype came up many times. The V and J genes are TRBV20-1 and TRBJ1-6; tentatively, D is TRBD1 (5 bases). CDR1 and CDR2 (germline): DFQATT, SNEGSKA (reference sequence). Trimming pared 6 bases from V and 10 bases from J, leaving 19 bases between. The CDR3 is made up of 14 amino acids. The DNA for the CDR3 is TGCAGTGCCTCTCTTAGGGGAAAAGGGTCACCCCTCCACTTT. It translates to CSASLRGKGSPLHF.

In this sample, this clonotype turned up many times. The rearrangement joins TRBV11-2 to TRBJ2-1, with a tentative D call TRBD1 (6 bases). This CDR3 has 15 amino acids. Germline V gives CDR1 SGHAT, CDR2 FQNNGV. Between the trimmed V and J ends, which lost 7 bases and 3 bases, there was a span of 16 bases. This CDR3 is CASTRGQAFYNEQFF. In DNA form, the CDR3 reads TGTGCCAGCACCAGGGGTCAAGCGTTCTACAATGAGCAGTTCTTC.

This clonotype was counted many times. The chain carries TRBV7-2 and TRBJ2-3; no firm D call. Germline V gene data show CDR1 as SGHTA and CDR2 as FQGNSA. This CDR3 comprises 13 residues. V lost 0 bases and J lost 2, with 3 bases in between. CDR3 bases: TGTGCCAGCAGCTTAGCCATCACAGATACGCAGTATTTT. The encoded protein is CASSLAITDTQYF.

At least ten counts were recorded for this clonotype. The CDR3 reads CASSLGWRGGTDTQYF. CDR3 in DNA: TGTGCCAGCAGCTTAGGGTGGAGGGGCGGCACAGATACGCAGTATTTT. The chain combines TRBV5-6 with TRBJ2-3, with D tentatively TRBD2 (6 bases). Germline values: CDR1 SGHDT, CDR2 YYEEEE. The CDR3 has 16 amino acids. V was trimmed by 2 bases and J by 1 base, leaving 14 bases between them.

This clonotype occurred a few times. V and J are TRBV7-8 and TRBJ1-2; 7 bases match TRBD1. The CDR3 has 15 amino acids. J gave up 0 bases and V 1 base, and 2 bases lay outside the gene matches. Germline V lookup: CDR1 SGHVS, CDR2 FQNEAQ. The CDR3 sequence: CASSLGTGANYGYTF. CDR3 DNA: TGTGCCAGCAGCTTAGGCACAGGGGCTAACTATGGCTACACCTTC.

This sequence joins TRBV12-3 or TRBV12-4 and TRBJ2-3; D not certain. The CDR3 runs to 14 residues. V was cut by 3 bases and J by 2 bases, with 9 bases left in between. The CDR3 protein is CASSFLGPTDTQYF. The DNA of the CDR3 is TGTGCCAGCAGTTTCCTGGGCCCCACAGATACGCAGTATTTT.